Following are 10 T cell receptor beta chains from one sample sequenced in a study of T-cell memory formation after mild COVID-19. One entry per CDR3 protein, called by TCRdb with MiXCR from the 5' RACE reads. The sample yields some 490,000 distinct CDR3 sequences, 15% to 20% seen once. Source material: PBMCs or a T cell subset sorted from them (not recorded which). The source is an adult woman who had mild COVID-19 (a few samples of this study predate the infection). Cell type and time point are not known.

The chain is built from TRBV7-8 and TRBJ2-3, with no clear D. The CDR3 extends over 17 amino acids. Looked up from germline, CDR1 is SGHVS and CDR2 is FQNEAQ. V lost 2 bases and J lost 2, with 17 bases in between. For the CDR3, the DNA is TGTGCCAGCAGCTTAAACCCAAGTCCCTACATCACAGATACGCAGTATTTT. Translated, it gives CASSLNPSPYITDTQYF.

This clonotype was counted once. CDR3 in amino acids: CASSSDRGAEKLFF. In DNA, the CDR3 is TGTGCCAGCAGTTCTGACAGGGGGGCTGAAAAACTGTTTTTT. This chain connects TRBV12-3 or TRBV12-4 to TRBJ1-4, with 9 nucleotides matching TRBD1. This CDR3 has 14 amino acids. The J segment lost 7 bases and the V segment lost 4 bases, leaving 4 bases of the junction unmatched.

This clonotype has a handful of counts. This CDR3 reads CASRGEGTGEAFF. CDR3 sequence (DNA): TGTGCCAGCAGGGGCGAAGGGACAGGCGAAGCTTTCTTT. V usage is TRBV12-3 or TRBV12-4 and J usage is TRBJ1-1, with 8 bases aligning to TRBD1. The CDR3 length is 13 residues. Trimming removed 6 bases from V and 8 bases from J; junction bases left unmatched: 8.

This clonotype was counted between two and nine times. The CDR3 DNA reads TGTGCCAGCAGTCCCACGGGTTTCGACTATGGCTACACCTTC. The encoded protein is CASSPTGFDYGYTF. This chain uses TRBV27 with TRBJ1-2, with D uncertain. This CDR3 has 14 amino acids. CDR1 is MNHEY, CDR2 SMNVEV, per germline (reference sequence). V shed 5 bases and J shed 3 bases, with 13 bases lying between them.

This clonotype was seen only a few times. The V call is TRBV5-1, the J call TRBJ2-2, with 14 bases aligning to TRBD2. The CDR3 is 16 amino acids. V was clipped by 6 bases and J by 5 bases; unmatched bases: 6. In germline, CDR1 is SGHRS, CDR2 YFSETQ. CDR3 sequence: CASTGTSGGLTGELFF. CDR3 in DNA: TGCGCCAGCACCGGGACTAGCGGGGGACTAACCGGGGAGCTGTTTTTT.

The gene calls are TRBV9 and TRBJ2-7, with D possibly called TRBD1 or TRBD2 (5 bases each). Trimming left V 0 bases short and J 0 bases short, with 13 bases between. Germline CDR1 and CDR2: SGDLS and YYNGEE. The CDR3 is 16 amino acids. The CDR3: CASSVAGTASSYEQYF. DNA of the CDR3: TGTGCCAGCAGCGTAGCCGGGACCGCCAGCTCCTACGAGCAGTACTTC.

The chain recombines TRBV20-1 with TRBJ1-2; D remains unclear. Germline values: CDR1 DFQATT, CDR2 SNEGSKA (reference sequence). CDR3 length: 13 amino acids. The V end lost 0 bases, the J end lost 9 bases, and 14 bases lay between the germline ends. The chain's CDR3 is CSARDPTAGSYTF. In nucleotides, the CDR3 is TGCAGTGCTAGAGATCCGACGGCGGGAAGCTACACCTTC.

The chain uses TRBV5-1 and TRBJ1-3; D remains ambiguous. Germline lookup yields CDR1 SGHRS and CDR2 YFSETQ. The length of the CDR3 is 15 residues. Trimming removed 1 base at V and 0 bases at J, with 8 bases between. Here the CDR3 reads CASSLNSISGNTIYF. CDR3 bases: TGCGCCAGCAGCTTGAACAGTATCTCTGGAAACACCATATATTTT.

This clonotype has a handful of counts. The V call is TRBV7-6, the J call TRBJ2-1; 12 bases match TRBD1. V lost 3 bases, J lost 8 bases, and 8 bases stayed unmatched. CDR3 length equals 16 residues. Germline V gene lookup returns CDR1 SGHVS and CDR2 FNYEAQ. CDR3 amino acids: CASSLSGTGGSYEQFF. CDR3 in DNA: TGTGCCAGCAGCTTGTCCGGGACAGGGGGCTCCTATGAGCAGTTCTTC.

The CDR3: CASSTRDRVRTEAFF. For the CDR3, the DNA is TGTGCCAGCAGTACGCGGGACAGGGTTAGGACTGAAGCTTTCTTT. V and J are TRBV12-3 or TRBV12-4 and TRBJ1-1; 9 bases are a match to TRBD1. After removal of 5 bases from V and 5 bases from J, the junction contained 9 bases not matched to a gene. The CDR3 extends over 15 amino acids.